Described below is a single TCR beta chain sequence and its context. These data come from a study of cytomegalovirus exposure and HLA in healthy donors. Primers included in the PCR were 60 Vbeta and 13 Jbeta primers. This table comes from immunoSEQ multiplex PCR, and its TCRdb copy is limited to in-frame clones, with some not included. Of 93,000 or so clones listed, under 85% are singletons. Germline CDR1 is MNHEY and CDR2 is SMNVEV (reference sequence). The CDR3 sequence is 15 residues long. V was pared by 2 bases and J by 2 bases, with 3 bases of the junction left unmatched. This receptor was taken from a man over 45 in good health and CMV-seropositive. The sequenced sample consisted of PBMCs. The rearrangement links TRBV27 to TRBJ2-1; 7 bases line up with TRBD2. CDR3 in amino acids: CASSLNSGAYNEQFF. DNA of the CDR3: TGTGCCAGCAGTTTAAACAGCGGGGCCTACAATGAGCAGTTCTTC.